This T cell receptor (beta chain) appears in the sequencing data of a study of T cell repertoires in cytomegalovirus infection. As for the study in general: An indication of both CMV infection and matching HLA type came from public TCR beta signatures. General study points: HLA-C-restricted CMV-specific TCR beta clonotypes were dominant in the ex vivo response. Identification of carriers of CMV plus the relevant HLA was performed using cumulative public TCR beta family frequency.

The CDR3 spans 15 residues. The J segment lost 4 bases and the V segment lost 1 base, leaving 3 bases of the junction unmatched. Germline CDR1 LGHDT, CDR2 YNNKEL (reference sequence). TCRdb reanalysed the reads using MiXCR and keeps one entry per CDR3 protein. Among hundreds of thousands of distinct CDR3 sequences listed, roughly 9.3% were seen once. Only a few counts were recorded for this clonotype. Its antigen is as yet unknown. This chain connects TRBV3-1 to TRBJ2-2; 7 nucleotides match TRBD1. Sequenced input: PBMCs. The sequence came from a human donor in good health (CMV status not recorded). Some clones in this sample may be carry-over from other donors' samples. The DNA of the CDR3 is TGTGCCAGCAGCCAAGTAACAGGGGTCACCGGGGAGCTGTTTTTT. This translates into CASSQVTGVTGELFF.